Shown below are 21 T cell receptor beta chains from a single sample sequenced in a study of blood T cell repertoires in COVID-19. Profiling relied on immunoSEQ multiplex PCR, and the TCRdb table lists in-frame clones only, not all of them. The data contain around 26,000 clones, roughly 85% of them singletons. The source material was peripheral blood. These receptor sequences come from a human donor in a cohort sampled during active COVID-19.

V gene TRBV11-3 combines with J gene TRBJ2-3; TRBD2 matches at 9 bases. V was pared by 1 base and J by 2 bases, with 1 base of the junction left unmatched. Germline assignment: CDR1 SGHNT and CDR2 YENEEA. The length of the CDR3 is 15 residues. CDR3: CASSLASGTTDTQYF. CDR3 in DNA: TGTGCCAGCAGCTTAGCTAGCGGGACCACAGATACGCAGTATTTT.

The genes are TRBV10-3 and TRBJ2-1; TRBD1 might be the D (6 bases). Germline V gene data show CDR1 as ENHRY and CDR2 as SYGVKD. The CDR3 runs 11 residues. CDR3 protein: CASSGGREQFF. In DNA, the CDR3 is TGTGCTTCCAGTGGGGGCAGGGAGCAGTTCTTC.

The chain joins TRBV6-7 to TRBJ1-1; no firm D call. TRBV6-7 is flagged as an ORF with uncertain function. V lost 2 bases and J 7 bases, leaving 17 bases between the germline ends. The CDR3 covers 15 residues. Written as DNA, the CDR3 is TGTGCCAGCAGTTACGGGGAGGGCGACTGCTATGAAGCTTTCTTT. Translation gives CASSYGEGDCYEAFF.

The CDR3 region is CASSYTRQEKLFF. The CDR3 region has the DNA TGTGCCAGCAGTTACACGCGACAGGAAAAACTGTTTTTT. The V and J genes are TRBV6-5 and TRBJ1-4; the D gene is possibly TRBD1 (5 bases). V dropped 2 bases and J dropped 8 bases, with 9 bases sitting between them. Germline V gene lookup returns CDR1 MNHEY and CDR2 SVGAGI. The CDR3 is 13 residues long.

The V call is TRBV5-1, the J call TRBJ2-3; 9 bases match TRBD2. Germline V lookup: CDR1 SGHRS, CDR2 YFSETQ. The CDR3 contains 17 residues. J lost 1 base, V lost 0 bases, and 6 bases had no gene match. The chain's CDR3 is CASSLVPSGTRTDTQYF. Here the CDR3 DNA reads TGCGCCAGCAGCTTGGTGCCTAGCGGGACTCGCACAGATACGCAGTATTTT.

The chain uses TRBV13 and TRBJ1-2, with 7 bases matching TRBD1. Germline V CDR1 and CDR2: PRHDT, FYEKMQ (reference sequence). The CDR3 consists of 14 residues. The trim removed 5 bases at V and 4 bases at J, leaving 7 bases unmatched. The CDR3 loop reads CASSPSTGLYGYTF. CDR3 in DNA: TGTGCCAGCAGCCCGTCGACAGGGCTCTATGGCTACACCTTC.

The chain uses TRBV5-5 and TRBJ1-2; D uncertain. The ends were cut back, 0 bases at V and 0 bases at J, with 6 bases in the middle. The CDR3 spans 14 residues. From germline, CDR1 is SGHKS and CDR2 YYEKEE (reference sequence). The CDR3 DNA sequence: TGTGCCAGCAGCTTGGACAGAGCTAACTATGGCTACACCTTC. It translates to CASSLDRANYGYTF.

CDR3 loop: CASSQAATGRNQPQHF. The CDR3 DNA reads TGCGCCAGCAGCCAAGCCGCGACAGGGCGCAATCAGCCCCAGCATTTT. The chain joins TRBV4-3 to TRBJ1-5; 7 nucleotides line up with TRBD1. The CDR3 is 16 amino acids. Unmatched junction bases numbered 5, after V lost 1 base and J lost 2 bases. CDR1 is LGHNA, CDR2 YSLEER, per germline.

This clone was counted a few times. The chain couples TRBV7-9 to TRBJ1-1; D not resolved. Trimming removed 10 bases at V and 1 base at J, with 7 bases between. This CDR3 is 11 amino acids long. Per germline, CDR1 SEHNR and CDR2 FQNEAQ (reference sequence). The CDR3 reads CATYENTEAFF. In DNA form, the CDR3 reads TGTGCCACCTACGAGAACACTGAAGCTTTCTTT.

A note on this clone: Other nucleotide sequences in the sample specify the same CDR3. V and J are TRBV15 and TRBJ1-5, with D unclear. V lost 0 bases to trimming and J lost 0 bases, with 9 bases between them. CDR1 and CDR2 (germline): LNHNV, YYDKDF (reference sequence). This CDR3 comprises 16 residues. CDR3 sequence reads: CATSRDRDYSNQPQHF. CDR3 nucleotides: TGTGCCACCAGCAGAGACCGGGATTATAGCAATCAGCCCCAGCATTTT.

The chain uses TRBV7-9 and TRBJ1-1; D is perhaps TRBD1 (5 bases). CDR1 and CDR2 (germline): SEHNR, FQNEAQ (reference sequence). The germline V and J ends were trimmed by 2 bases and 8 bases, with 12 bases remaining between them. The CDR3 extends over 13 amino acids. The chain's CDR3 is CASSLYERQEAFF. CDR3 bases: TGTGCCAGCAGCTTATACGAACGACAGGAAGCTTTCTTT. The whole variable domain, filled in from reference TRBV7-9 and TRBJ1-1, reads DTGVSQNPRHKITKRGQNVTFRCDPISEHNRLYWYRQTLGQGPEFLTYFQNEAQLEKSRLLSDRFSAERPKGSFSTLEIQRTEQGDSAMYLCASSLYERQEAFFGQGTRLTVV.

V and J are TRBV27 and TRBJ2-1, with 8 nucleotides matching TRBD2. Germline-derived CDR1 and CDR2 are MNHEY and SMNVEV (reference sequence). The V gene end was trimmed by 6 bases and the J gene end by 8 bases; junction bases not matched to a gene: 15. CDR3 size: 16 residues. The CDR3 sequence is CASRRAGTSRIDEQFF. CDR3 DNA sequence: TGTGCCAGCAGACGCGCCGGGACTAGTAGAATCGATGAGCAGTTCTTC.

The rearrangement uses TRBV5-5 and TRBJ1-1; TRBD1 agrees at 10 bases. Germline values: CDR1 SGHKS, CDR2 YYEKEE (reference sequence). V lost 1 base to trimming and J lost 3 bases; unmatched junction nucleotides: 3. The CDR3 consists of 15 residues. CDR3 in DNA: TGTGCCAGCAGCTTGCGGACAGGGGGGGACACTGAAGCTTTCTTT. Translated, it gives CASSLRTGGDTEAFF.

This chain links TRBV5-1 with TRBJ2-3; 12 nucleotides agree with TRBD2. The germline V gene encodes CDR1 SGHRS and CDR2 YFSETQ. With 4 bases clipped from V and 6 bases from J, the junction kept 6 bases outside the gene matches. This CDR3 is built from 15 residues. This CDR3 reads CASSGLAGLSDTQYF. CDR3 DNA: TGCGCCAGCAGCGGACTAGCGGGACTGTCCGATACGCAGTATTTT. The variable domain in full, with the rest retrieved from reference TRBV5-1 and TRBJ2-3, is KAGVTQTPRYLIKTRGQQVTLSCSPISGHRSVSWYQQTPGQGLQFLFEYFSETQRNKGNFPGRFSGRQFSNSRSEMNVSTLELGDSALYLCASSGLAGLSDTQYFGPGTRLTVL.

CDR3 coding DNA: TGCGCCAGCAGCCCTGGACAGGACACCTACAATGAGCAGTTCTTC. This gives the protein CASSPGQDTYNEQFF. The chain uses TRBV4-1 and TRBJ2-1; 7 nucleotides match TRBD1. The germline CDR1 and CDR2 sequences are MGHRA and YSYEKL. The trim removed 4 bases at V and 2 bases at J, leaving 5 bases unmatched. CDR3 size: 15 residues.

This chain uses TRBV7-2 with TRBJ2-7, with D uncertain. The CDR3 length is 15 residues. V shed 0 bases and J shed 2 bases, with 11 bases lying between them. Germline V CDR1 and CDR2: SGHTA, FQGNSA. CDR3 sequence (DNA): TGTGCCAGCAGCTTAGCCACCCAGGTACCCTACGAGCAGTACTTC. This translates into CASSLATQVPYEQYF.

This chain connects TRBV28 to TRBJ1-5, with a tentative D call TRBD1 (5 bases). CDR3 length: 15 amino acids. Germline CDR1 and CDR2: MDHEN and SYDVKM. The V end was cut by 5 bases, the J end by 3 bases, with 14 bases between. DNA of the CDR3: TGTGCCAGCAGTCCATTCGACAGTAACAATCAGCCCCAGCATTTT. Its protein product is CASSPFDSNNQPQHF. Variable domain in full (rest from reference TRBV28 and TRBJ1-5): DVKVTQSSRYLVKRTGEKVFLECVQDMDHENMFWYRQDPGLGLRLIYFSYDVKMKEKGDIPEGYSVSREKKERFSLILESASTNQTSMYLCASSPFDSNNQPQHFGDGTRLSIL.

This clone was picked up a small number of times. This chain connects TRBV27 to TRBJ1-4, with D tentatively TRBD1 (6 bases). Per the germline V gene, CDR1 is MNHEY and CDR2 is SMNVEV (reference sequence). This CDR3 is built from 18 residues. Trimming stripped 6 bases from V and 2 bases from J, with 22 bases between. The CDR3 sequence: CASRSQGPSQDTNEKLFF. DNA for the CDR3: TGTGCCAGCAGGAGTCAGGGGCCATCCCAGGATACTAATGAAAAACTGTTTTTT.

CDR3 bases: TGTGCCAGCAGTTTAACACAGGGAAGTCGGCCTTTCTTT. Translating it yields CASSLTQGSRPFF. The gene calls are TRBV12-3 or TRBV12-4 and TRBJ1-1; tentative D call: TRBD1 (6 bases). Trimming took off 2 bases at V and 12 bases at J, with 16 bases between the two ends. The CDR3 runs 13 residues.

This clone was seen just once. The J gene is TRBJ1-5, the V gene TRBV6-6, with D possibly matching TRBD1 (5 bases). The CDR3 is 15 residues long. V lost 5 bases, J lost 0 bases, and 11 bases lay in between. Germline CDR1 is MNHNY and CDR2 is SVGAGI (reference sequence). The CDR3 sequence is CASSIQGYSNQPQHF. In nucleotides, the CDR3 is TGTGCCAGCAGTATCCAGGGCTATAGCAATCAGCCCCAGCATTTT.

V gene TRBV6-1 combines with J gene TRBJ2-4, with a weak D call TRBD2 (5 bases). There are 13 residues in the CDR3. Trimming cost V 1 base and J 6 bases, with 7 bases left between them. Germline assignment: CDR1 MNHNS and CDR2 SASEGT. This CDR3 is CASSEVRGNIQYF. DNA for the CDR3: TGTGCCAGCAGTGAAGTTCGGGGAAACATTCAGTACTTC.